This is a list of T cell receptor beta chains from one sample in a study of human T cells and chemical hapten exposure. TCRdb passed the RACE reads through MiXCR, listing each CDR3 protein once. The sample contains roughly 120,000 distinct CDR3 sequences, less than 10% of which appear only once. This specimen consisted of whole blood, obtained in connection with sensitization to the hapten diphenylcyclopropenone (DPC). Receptors originate from a middle-aged woman with alopecia areata. Some clones in this sample may be carry-over from other donors' samples. Both conserved end residues are part of each CDR3. Each record gives: J gene, clone size, D gene, V gene, CDR3 DNA, CDR3 protein. A D gene is named only where the DNA matches it firmly. Where a row states a size, it is once, few, many or the class of an expanded clone; other rows omit it.

>TRBJ2-7|many|NA|TRBV4-1
TGCGCCAGCAGCCAATTGGCCCGACCGACCCTCTACGAGCAGTACTTC
CASSQLARPTLYEQYF
>TRBJ2-6|few|TRBD1|TRBV10-3
TGTGCCATCAGGGGGACAGCCGTAGGGGTCCTGACTTTC
CAIRGTAVGVLTF
>TRBJ2-7|few|TRBD2|TRBV20-1
TGCAGTGCCCCCGGACTAGCGGGGGCTTACGAGCAGTACTTC
CSAPGLAGAYEQYF
>TRBJ2-3|many|NA|TRBV11-2
TGTGCCAGCAGCTTCGGAGATACGCAGTATTTT
CASSFGDTQYF
>TRBJ1-6|NA|NA|TRBV5-4
TGTGCCAGCAGCTCAGGGGCCCAGGCCTATAATTCACACCTCCACTTT
CASSSGAQAYNSHLHF
>TRBJ2-7|NA|TRBD2|TRBV4-2
TGTGCCAGCAGCCAAGTAGCGGGGGGGATTGGATATCGGTCCTACGAGCAGTACTTC
CASSQVAGGIGYRSYEQYF
>TRBJ1-1|many|NA|TRBV29-1
TGCAGCGTTGCACAGGGTTCTGAAGCTTTCTTT
CSVAQGSEAFF
>TRBJ2-3|NA|NA|TRBV18
TGTGCCAGCTCACTGTTCGACTACCGGATGATGACGAGCACAGATACGCAGTATTTT
CASSLFDYRMMTSTDTQYF
>TRBJ2-3|many|TRBD1|TRBV7-8
TGTGCCAGCAGCAAAAAAGGGACAGGGACAAGCACAGATACGCAGTATTTT
CASSKKGTGTSTDTQYF
>TRBJ1-1|many|NA|TRBV28
TGTGCCAGCAGTTTAGGCGGGGCGCACACTGAAGCTTTCTTT
CASSLGGAHTEAFF
>TRBJ1-5|NA|NA|TRBV5-6
TGTGCCAGCAGCTTGTTGGGAAGGGGCAATCAGCCCCAGCATTTT
CASSLLGRGNQPQHF
>TRBJ1-2|many|TRBD1|TRBV6-4
TGTGCCAGCAGCCCCGGGACAGGGGGTCACTACGGCTATGGCTACACCTTC
CASSPGTGGHYGYGYTF
>TRBJ2-3|many|NA|TRBV5-1
TGCGCCAGCAGCCCCGACGGACTCATCACAGATACGCAGTATTTT
CASSPDGLITDTQYF
>TRBJ2-1|NA|NA|TRBV7-6
TGTGCCAGCAGCTCGGGACCGAGCTCCTACAATGAGCAGTTCTTC
CASSSGPSSYNEQFF
>TRBJ1-2|few|NA|TRBV18
TGTGCCAGCTCAATCAGGACAGATGGCTACACCTTC
CASSIRTDGYTF
>TRBJ1-5|NA|TRBD1|TRBV19
TGTGCCAGTAGTCCGACAGGGGCAATCAATCAGCCCCAGCATTTT
CASSPTGAINQPQHF
>TRBJ2-5|NA|NA|TRBV25-1
TGTGCCAGCAGGACCCCGGGCCGTGGAGAGACCCAGTACTTC
CASRTPGRGETQYF
>TRBJ1-5|many|NA|TRBV4-1
TGCGCCAGCAGCCAGGTTACAGGTAGCAATCAGCCCCAGCATTTT
CASSQVTGSNQPQHF
>TRBJ1-1|many|NA|TRBV29-1
TGCAGCGTCCGGACAGTCATCCTGGGAGCTTTCTTT
CSVRTVILGAFF
>TRBJ1-2|many|TRBD1|TRBV18
TGTGCCAGCTCCCCAGGGGGCCCCCCGGGACTCCTAGACTATGGCTACACCTTC
CASSPGGPPGLLDYGYTF